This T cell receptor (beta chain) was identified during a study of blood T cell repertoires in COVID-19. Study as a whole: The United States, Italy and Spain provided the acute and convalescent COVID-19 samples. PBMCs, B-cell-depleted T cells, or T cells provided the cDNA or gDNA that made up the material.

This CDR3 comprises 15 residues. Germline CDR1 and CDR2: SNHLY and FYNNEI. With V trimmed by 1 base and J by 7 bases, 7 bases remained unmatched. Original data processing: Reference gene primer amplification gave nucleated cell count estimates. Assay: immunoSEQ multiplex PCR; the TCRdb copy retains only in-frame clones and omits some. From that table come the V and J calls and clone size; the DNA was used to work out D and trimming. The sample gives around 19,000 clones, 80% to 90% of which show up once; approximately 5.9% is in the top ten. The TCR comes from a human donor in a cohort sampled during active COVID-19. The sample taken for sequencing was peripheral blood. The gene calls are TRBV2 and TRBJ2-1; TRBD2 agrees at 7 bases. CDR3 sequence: CASSEERGWLNEQFF. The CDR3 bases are TGTGCCAGCAGTGAAGAGCGGGGCTGGTTGAATGAGCAGTTCTTC.